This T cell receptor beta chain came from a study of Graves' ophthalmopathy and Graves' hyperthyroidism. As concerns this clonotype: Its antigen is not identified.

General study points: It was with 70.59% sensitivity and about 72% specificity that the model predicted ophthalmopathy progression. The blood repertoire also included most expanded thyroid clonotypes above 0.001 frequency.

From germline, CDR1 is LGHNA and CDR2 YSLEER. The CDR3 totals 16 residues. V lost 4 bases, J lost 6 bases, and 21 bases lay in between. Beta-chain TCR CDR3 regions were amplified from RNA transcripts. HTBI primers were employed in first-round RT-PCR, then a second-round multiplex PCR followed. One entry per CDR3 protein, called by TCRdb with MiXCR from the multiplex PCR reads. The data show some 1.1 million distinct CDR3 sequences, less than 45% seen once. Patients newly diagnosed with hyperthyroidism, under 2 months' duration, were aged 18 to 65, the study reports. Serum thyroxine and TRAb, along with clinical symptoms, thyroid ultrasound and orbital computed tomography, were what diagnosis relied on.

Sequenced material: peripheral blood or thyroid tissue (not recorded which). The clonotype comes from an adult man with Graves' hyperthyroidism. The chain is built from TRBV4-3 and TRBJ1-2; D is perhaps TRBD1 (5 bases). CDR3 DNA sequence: TGCGCCAGCAGCCCAAATTTGGGACTCCGATCGGATGGCTACACCTTC. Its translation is CASSPNLGLRSDGYTF.